This T cell receptor beta chain was profiled in a study of cytomegalovirus exposure and HLA in healthy donors. The V end lost 5 bases, the J end lost 1 base, and 8 bases lay between the germline ends. Germline CDR1 is SGHTA and CDR2 is FQGNSA. This CDR3 region has 13 residues. The PCR had 60 Vbeta and 13 Jbeta primers. Assay: immunoSEQ multiplex PCR; the TCRdb copy retains only in-frame clones and omits some. The table records 200,000 to 250,000 clones, approximately 78% of them present only once. This clone was picked up one time. Other nucleotide sequences in the sample specify the same CDR3. The sample taken for sequencing was PBMCs. The rearrangement joins TRBV7-2 to TRBJ1-1; D gene unclear. The origin of this receptor is a woman between 40 and 55 years old in good health and CMV-seronegative. The CDR3 spells CASSSGGNTEAFF. The CDR3 DNA reads as TGTGCCAGCAGCAGTGGAGGGAACACTGAAGCTTTCTTT.